This T cell receptor (beta chain) stems from a study of cytomegalovirus exposure and HLA in healthy donors. Study-wide context: About 79% of around 400 genotyped donors fell in the Caucasian-associated ancestry cluster. Notes on the study in general: Further analysis was carried out later, and it showed several of the most significant clusters appearing linked to common viral pathogens. The study recorded 160 or so TCR beta chains that were cytomegalovirus-associated.

In the PCR, 60 Vbeta and 13 Jbeta primers were used. Assay: immunoSEQ multiplex PCR; the TCRdb copy retains only in-frame clones and omits some. The sample holds roughly 99,000 clones, 74% seen once. About this clone: Its cognate antigen is unknown.

Though probably carrying unrecorded immune exposures, donors were nominally healthy at sampling. The germline CDR1 and CDR2 sequences are SGHRS and YFSETQ. The trim removed 2 bases at V and 2 bases at J, leaving 3 bases unmatched. The CDR3 sequence is 14 residues long. The TCR comes from a middle-aged woman in good health and CMV-seropositive. The sequenced material came from PBMCs. This chain links TRBV5-1 with TRBJ2-5; TRBD2 aligns across 7 bases. The CDR3 spells CASSLTSAQETQYF. In DNA form, the CDR3 reads TGCGCCAGCAGCTTAACTAGCGCGCAAGAGACCCAGTACTTC.